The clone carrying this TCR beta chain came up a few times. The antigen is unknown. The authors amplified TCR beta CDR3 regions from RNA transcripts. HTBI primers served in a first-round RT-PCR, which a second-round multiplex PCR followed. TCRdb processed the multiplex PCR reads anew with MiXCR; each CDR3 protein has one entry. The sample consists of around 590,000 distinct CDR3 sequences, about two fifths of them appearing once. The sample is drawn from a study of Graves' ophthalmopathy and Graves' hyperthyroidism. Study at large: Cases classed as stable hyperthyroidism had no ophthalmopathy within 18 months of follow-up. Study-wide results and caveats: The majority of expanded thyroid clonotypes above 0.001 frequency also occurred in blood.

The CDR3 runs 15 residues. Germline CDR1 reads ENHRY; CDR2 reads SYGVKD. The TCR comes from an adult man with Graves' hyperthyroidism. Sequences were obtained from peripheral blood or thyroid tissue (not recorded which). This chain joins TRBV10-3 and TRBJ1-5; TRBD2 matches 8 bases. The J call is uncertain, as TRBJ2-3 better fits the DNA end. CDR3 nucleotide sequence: TGTGCCATCAGTGCCGGGGGGGGTGGCACAGATACGCAGTATTTT. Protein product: CAISAGGGGTDTQYF.